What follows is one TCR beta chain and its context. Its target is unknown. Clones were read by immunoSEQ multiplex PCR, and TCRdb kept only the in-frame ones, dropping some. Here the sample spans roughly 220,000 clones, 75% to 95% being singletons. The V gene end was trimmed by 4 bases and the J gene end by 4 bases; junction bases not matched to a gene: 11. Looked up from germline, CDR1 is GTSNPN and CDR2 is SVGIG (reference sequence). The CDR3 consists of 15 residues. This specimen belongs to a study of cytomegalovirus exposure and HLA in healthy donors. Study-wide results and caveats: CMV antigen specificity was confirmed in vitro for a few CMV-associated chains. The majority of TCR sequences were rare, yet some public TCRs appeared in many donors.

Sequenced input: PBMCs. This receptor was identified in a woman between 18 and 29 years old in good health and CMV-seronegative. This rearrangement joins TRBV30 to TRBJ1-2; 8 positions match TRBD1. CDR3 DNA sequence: TGTGCCTGGATTCGCGGGACAGGAAACTTCTATGGCTACACCTTC. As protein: CAWIRGTGNFYGYTF.